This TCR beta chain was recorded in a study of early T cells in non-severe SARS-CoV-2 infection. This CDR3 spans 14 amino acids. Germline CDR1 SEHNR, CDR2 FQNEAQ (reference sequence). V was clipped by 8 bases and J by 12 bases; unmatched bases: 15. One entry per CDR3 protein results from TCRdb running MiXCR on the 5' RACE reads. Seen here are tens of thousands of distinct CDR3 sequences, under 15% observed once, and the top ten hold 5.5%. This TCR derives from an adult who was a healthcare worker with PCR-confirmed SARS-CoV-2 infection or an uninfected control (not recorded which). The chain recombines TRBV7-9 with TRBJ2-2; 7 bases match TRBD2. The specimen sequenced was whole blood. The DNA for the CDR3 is TGTGCCAGCGATCTAGCGGTTCTCCAATGGAAGCTGTTTTTT. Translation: CASDLAVLQWKLFF.